The rows below give T cell receptor beta chains drawn from one sample of a study of cytomegalovirus exposure and HLA in healthy donors. Libraries were prepared by immunoSEQ multiplex PCR; TCRdb keeps only in-frame clonotypes and omits some of them. The repertoire holds about 130,000 clones, with approximately 17% as singletons. Specimen: PBMCs. These receptors came from a female donor in good health and CMV-seropositive. Both conserved end residues are part of each CDR3. A D gene is named only where the DNA matches it firmly. Clone size is not always given. Where it is, it says once, few, many or a class for expanded clones.

abundance	v_gene	j_gene	d_gene	CDR3aa	CDR3nt
.	TRBV28	TRBJ2-1	TRBD2	CASSSLAGEYNEQFF	TGTGCCAGCAGTTCGCTAGCGGGGGAATACAATGAGCAGTTCTTC
.	TRBV15	TRBJ2-5	TRBD1	CATSRDRGETQYF	TGTGCCACCAGCAGGGACAGGGGGGAGACCCAGTACTTC
.	TRBV19	TRBJ1-2	.	CASSIVQAYGYTF	TGTGCCAGTAGTATAGTCCAGGCCTATGGCTACACCTTC
.	TRBV5-4	TRBJ1-5	TRBD1	CASSLAGGDNQPQHF	TGTGCCAGCAGCTTGGCAGGGGGTGACAATCAGCCCCAGCATTTT
.	TRBV5-8	TRBJ2-7	.	CASSSPGGSYRYEQYF	TGTGCCAGCAGCTCCCCAGGGGGGAGTTACCGCTACGAGCAGTACTTC
few	TRBV29-1	TRBJ1-2	TRBD1	CSVNFRDRDPGYTF	TGCAGCGTCAACTTCCGGGACAGGGATCCTGGCTACACCTTC
.	TRBV5-1	TRBJ2-7	TRBD1	CASSPTLRQGEQYF	TGCGCCAGCAGCCCGACGCTCCGACAGGGCGAGCAGTACTTC
.	TRBV2	TRBJ2-1	.	CASRGAGPYNEQFF	TGTGCCAGCAGAGGGGCAGGGCCCTACAATGAGCAGTTCTTC
.	TRBV2	TRBJ2-7	TRBD1	CASSGQGYEQYF	TGTGCCAGCAGCGGACAGGGCTACGAGCAGTACTTC
.	TRBV5-1	TRBJ2-7	.	CASSLEAQVAYEQYF	TGCGCCAGCAGCTTGGAGGCCCAGGTAGCCTACGAGCAGTACTTC
few	TRBV6-1	TRBJ1-5	TRBD1	CASSFGQGAGQPQHF	TGTGCCAGCAGTTTTGGACAGGGGGCAGGACAGCCCCAGCATTTT
.	TRBV20-1	TRBJ2-1	.	CSARRGNEQFF	TGCAGTGCTAGGAGAGGCAATGAGCAGTTCTTC
.	TRBV5-4	TRBJ2-3	.	CASSPAGASTDTQYF	TGTGCCAGCAGCCCCGCGGGGGCTAGCACAGATACGCAGTATTTT
few	TRBV28	TRBJ1-2	TRBD1	CASSFAYRDSYYGYTF	TGTGCCAGCAGTTTCGCTTACCGGGACAGCTATTATGGCTACACCTTC